This T cell receptor beta chain was identified in a study of T cells after yellow fever vaccination. This clonotype showed up just a few times. Its antigen is undetermined. Researchers made TCR cDNA using 5'RACE template switching, and this step added a universal primer site and UMIs. TCRdb called the 5' RACE reads again in MiXCR, with one record for every CDR3 protein. Of approximately 130,000 distinct CDR3 sequences listed, 15% are singletons. CDR1 and CDR2 (germline): SGHAT, FQNNGV. With 3 bases removed from V and 4 bases from J, the gap between germline ends came to 9 bases. The CDR3 sequence is 14 residues long. Broader study findings: Subsequent to the booster, the majority of primary-vaccination clones reappeared (less than 97% CD4, 80% to 90% CD8). A minor fraction of clonotypes spanned both CD4 and CD8 compartments. Sorted repertoires could include abundant contaminating clonotypes from bulk cells.

The sample consisted of CD8+ T cells sorted from PBMCs, taken 5 days after the yellow fever booster vaccination. This clonotype was sampled from a man aged 18 to 35 who received the YFV17D yellow fever vaccine. V gene TRBV11-2 combines with J gene TRBJ2-2; tentative D call: TRBD1 (5 bases). DNA of the CDR3: TGTGCCAGCAGCTTCAGACAGACCACCGGGGAGCTGTTTTTT. Amino acids: CASSFRQTTGELFF. Combining the CDR3 with reference TRBV11-2 and TRBJ2-2 gives the whole variable domain EAGVAQSPRYKIIEKRQSVAFWCNPISGHATLYWYQQILGQGPKLLIQFQNNGVVDDSQLPKDRFSAERLKGVDSTLKIQPAKLEDSAVYLCASSFRQTTGELFFGEGSRLTVL.